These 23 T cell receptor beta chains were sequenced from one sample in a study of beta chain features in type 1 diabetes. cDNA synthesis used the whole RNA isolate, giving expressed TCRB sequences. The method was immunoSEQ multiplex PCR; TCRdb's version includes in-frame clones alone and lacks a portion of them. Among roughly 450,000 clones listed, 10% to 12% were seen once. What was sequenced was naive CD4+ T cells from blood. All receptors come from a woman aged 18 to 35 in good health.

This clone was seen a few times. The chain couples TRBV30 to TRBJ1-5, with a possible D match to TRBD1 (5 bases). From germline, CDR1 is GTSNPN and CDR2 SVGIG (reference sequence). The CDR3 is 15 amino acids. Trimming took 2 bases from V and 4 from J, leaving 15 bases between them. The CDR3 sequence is CAWSSGTSDNQPQHF. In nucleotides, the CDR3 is TGTGCCTGGAGTTCCGGGACCTCAGATAATCAGCCCCAGCATTTT.

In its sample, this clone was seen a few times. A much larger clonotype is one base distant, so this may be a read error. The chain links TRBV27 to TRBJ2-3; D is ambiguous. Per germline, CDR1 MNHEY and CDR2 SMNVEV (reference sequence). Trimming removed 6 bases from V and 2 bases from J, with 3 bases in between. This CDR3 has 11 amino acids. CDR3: CASSHTDTQYF. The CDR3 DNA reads TGTGCCAGCAGCCACACAGATACGCAGTATTTT.

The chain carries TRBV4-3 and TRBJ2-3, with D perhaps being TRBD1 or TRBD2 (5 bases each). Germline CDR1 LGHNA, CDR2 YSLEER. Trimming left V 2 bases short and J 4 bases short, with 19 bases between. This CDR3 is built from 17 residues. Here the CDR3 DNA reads TGCGCCAGCAGCCAAACCCCCGCAGGTGGGGACGCAGATACGCAGTATTTT. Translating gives CASSQTPAGGDADTQYF.

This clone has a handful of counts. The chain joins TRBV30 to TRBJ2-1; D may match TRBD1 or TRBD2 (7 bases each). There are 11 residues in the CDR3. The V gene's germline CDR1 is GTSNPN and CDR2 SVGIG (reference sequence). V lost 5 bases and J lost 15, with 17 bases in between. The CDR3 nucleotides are TGTGCCTGGGCAAGGGGGCGGGAGAGGTTCTTC. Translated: CAWARGRERFF.

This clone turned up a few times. The CDR3 protein is CASSLDRTPRAQYF. The CDR3, as DNA: TGTGCCAGCAGCTTAGATCGGACCCCCAGGGCCCAGTACTTC. The chain joins TRBV7-8 to TRBJ2-5; possible D gene TRBD1, 5 bases. Germline loops: CDR1 SGHVS, CDR2 FQNEAQ. V lost 1 base and J 9 bases, leaving 15 bases between the germline ends. The CDR3 contains 14 residues.

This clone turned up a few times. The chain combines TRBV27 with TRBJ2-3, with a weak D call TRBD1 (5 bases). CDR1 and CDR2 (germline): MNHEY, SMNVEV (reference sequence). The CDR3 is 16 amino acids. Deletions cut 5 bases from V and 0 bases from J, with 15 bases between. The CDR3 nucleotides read TGTGCCAGCAGTGGTTGGGGCTCCTTTAGCACAGATACGCAGTATTTT. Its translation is CASSGWGSFSTDTQYF.

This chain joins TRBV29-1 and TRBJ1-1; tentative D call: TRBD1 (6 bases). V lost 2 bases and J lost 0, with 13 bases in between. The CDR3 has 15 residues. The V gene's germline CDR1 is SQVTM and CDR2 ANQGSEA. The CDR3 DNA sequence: TGCAGCGTTGAACCCCGGTCAGGGGTGAACACTGAAGCTTTCTTT. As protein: CSVEPRSGVNTEAFF. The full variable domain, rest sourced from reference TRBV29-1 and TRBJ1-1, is SAVISQKPSRDICQRGTSLTIQCQVDSQVTMMFWYRQQPGQSLTLIATANQGSEATYESGFVIDKFPISRPNLTFSTLTVSNMSPEDSSIYLCSVEPRSGVNTEAFFGQGTRLTVV.

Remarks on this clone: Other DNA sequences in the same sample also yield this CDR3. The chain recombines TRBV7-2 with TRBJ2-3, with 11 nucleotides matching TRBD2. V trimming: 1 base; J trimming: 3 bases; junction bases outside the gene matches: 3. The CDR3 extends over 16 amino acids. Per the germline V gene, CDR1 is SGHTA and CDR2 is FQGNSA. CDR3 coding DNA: TGTGCCAGCAGCTTAGTCCTAGCGGGAGGAACAGATACGCAGTATTTT. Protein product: CASSLVLAGGTDTQYF.

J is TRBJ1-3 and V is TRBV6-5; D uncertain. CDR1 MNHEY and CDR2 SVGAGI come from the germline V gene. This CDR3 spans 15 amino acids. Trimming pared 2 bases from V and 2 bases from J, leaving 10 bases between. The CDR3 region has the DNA TGTGCCAGCAGTTACGACCGGCATACTGGAAACACCATATATTTT. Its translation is CASSYDRHTGNTIYF.

The CDR3 protein is CASSQTGGNNQPQHF. The DNA for the CDR3 is TGTGCCAGCAGCCAAACAGGGGGAAACAATCAGCCCCAGCATTTT. The gene calls are TRBV4-2 and TRBJ1-5; 8 bases match TRBD1. The CDR3 is made up of 15 amino acids. J gave up 3 bases and V 2 bases, and 3 bases lay outside the gene matches. Germline V gives CDR1 LGHNA, CDR2 YNFKEQ.

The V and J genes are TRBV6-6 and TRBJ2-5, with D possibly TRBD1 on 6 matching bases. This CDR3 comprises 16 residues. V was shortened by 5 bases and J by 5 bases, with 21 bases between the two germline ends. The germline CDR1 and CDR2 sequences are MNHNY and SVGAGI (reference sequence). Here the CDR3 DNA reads TGTGCCAGCAGTCCGACTACACAGGGCTTGGGGGAGACCCAGTACTTC. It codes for CASSPTTQGLGETQYF.

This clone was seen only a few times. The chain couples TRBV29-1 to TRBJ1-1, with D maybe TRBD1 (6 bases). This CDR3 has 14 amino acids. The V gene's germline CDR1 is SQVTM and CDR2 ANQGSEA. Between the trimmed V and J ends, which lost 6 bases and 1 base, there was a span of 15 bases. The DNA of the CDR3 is TGCAGCGTCCAACGGTGGACAGCGAACACTGAAGCTTTCTTT. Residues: CSVQRWTANTEAFF.

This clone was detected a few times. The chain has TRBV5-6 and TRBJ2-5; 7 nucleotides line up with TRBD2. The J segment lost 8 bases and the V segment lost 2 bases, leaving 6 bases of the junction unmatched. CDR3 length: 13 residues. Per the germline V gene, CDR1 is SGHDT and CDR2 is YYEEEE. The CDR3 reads CASSLGRGNTQYF. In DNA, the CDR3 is TGTGCCAGCAGCTTAGGGCGGGGGAACACCCAGTACTTC.

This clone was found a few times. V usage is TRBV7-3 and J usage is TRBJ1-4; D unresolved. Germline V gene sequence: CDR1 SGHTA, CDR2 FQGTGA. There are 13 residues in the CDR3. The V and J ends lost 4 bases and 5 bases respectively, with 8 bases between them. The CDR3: CASSYGPNEKLFF. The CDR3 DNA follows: TGTGCCAGCAGCTACGGGCCCAATGAAAAACTGTTTTTT.

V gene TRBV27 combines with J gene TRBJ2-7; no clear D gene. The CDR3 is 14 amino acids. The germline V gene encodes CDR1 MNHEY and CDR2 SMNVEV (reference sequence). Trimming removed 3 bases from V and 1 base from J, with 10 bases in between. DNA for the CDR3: TGTGCCAGCAGTTTCGACCGCAAATCCTACGAGCAGTACTTC. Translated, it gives CASSFDRKSYEQYF.

In DNA form, the CDR3 reads TGCGCCAGCAGCCCCCGACCCTGGCAGACAAGGGATACGCAGTATTTT. Protein product: CASSPRPWQTRDTQYF. This chain connects TRBV4-1 to TRBJ2-3; D gene ambiguous. The CDR3 spans 16 residues. Germline CDR1 and CDR2: MGHRA and YSYEKL. Trimming cost V 4 bases and J 6 bases, with 20 bases left between them.

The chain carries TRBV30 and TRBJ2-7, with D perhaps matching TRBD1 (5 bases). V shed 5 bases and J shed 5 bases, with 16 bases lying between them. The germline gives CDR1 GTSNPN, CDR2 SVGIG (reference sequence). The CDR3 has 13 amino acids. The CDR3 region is CAWAQGRRDEQYF. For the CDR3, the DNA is TGTGCCTGGGCTCAGGGTCGTCGGGACGAGCAGTACTTC. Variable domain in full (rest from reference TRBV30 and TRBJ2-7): SQTIHQWPATLVQPVGSPLSLECTVEGTSNPNLYWYRQAAGRGLQLLFYSVGIGQISSEVPQNLSASRPQDRQFILSSKKLLLSDSGFYLCAWAQGRRDEQYFGPGTRLTVT.

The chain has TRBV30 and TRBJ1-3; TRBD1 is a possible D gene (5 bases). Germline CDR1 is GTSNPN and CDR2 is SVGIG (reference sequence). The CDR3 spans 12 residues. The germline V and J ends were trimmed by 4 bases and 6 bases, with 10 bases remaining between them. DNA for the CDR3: TGTGCCTGGATGTCAGGGATAAACACCATATATTTT. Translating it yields CAWMSGINTIYF.

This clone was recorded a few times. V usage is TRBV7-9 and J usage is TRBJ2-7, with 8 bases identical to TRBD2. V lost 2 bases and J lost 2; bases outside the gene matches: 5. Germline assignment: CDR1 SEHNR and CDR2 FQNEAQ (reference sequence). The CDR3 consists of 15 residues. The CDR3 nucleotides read TGTGCCAGCAGCTTATCCGAGCGGGGGCCCTACGAGCAGTACTTC. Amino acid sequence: CASSLSERGPYEQYF.

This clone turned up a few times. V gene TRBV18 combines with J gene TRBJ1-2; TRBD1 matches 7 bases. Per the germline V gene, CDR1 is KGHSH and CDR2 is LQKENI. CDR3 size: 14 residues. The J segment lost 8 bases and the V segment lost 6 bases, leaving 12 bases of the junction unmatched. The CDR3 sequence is CASSPENRGWGYTF. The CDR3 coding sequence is TGTGCCAGCTCGCCAGAAAACAGGGGCTGGGGCTACACCTTC.

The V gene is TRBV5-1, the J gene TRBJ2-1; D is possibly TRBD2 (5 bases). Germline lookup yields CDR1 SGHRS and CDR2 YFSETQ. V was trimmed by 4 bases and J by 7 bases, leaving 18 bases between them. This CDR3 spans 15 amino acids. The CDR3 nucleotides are TGCGCCAGCAGCCCGACCTTGGACTTGAATAATGAGCAGTTCTTC. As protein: CASSPTLDLNNEQFF.

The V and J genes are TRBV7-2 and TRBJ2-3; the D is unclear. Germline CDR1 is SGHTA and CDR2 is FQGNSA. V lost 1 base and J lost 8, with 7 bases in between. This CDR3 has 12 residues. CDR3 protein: CASSLDSTTQYF. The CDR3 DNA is TGTGCCAGCAGCTTAGACTCTACTACGCAGTATTTT.

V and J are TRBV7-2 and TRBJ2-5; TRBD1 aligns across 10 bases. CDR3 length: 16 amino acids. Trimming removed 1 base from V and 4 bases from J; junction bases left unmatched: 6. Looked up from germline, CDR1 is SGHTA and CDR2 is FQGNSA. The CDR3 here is CASSLGRTGGVETQYF. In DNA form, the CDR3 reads TGTGCCAGCAGCTTAGGTCGGACAGGGGGTGTAGAGACCCAGTACTTC.